This T cell receptor beta chain comes out of a study of early T cells in non-severe SARS-CoV-2 infection. Germline V CDR1 and CDR2: KGHDR, SFDVKD. The CDR3 loop spans 15 amino acids. Trimming took 7 bases from V and 5 from J, leaving 16 bases between them. TCRdb passed the 5' RACE reads through MiXCR, listing each CDR3 protein once. The sample has about 36,000 distinct CDR3 sequences, roughly 6.8% seen once. The specimen comprised whole blood, sampled at baseline. The gene calls are TRBV24-1 and TRBJ2-2; D possibly corresponds to TRBD2 (5 bases). This clonotype originated in an adult who was a healthcare worker with PCR-confirmed SARS-CoV-2 infection or an uninfected control (not recorded which). The CDR3 DNA follows: TGTGCCACCAGCCGTCCGGACTGGGGAACCGGGGAGCTGTTTTTT. It codes for CATSRPDWGTGELFF.